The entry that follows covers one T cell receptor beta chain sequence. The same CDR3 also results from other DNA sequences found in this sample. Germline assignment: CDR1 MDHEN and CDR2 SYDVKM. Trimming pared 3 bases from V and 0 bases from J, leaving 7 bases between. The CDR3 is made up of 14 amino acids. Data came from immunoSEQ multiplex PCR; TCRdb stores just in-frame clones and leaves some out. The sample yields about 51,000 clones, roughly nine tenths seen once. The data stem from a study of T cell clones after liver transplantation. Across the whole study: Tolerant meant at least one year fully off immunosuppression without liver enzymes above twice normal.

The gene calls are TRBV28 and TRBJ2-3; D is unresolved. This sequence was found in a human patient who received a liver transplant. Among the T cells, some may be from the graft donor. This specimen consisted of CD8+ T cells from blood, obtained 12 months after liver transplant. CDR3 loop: CASSFRGSTDTQYF. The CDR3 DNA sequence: TGTGCCAGCAGTTTCAGAGGAAGCACAGATACGCAGTATTTT.